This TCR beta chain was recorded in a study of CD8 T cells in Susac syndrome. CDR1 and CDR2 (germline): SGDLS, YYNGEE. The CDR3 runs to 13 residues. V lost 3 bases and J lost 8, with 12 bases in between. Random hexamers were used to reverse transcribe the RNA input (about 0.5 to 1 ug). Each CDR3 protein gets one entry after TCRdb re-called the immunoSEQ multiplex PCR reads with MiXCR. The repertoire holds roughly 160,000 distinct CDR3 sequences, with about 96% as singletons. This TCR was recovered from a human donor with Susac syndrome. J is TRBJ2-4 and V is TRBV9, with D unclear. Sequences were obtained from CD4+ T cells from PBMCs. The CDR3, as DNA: TGTGCCAGCAGCGCGAACTTAGGTGACATTCAGTACTTC. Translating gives CASSANLGDIQYF.